A selection of T cell receptor beta chains follows, all from one sample in a study of T cells after yellow fever vaccination. TCRdb analysed the 5' RACE reads with MiXCR anew, one entry per CDR3 protein. This table has around 320,000 distinct CDR3 sequences, 7.5% to 9% appearing once. Specimen: CD4+ T cells sorted from PBMCs, collected 5 days after the yellow fever booster vaccination. The receptors stem from a man in his late teens or twenties who received the YFV17D yellow fever vaccine. Each CDR3 is given with its conserved first and last residue.

len: 18; v_gene: TRBV7-2; j_gene: TRBJ1-3; CDR3aa: CASSRQPWTASSGNTIYF
len: 15; v_gene: TRBV20-1; j_gene: TRBJ1-4; CDR3aa: CSAPPFGGGNEKLFF
len: 14; v_gene: TRBV6-5; j_gene: TRBJ2-3; CDR3aa: CASSYGGARDTQYF
len: 13; v_gene: TRBV7-9; j_gene: TRBJ2-1; CDR3aa: CASSGVSGQFEFF
len: 14; v_gene: TRBV5-4; j_gene: TRBJ2-6; CDR3aa: CASSLGAGANVLTF
len: 12; v_gene: TRBV12-3/TRBV12-4; j_gene: TRBJ1-5; CDR3aa: CASSPGAQPQHF
len: 11; v_gene: TRBV3-1; j_gene: TRBJ1-1; CDR3aa: CASRTGLNAFF
len: 14; v_gene: TRBV10-3; j_gene: TRBJ1-5; CDR3aa: CAISETGPGQPQHF
len: 15; v_gene: TRBV20-1; j_gene: TRBJ1-1; CDR3aa: CSARALDREYTEAFF
len: 15; v_gene: TRBV6-2/TRBV6-3; j_gene: TRBJ1-1; CDR3aa: CASSYNGALNTEAFF
len: 13; v_gene: TRBV20-1; j_gene: TRBJ1-5; CDR3aa: CSASRDSNQPQHF
len: 14; v_gene: TRBV7-2; j_gene: TRBJ2-5; CDR3aa: CASSRDRVSETQYF
len: 12; v_gene: TRBV20-1; j_gene: TRBJ1-5; CDR3aa: CSSKKGGQPQHF
len: 14; v_gene: TRBV5-1; j_gene: TRBJ1-5; CDR3aa: CASSPNSGQQPQHF
len: 15; v_gene: TRBV6-5; j_gene: TRBJ2-3; CDR3aa: CASSVTSVATDTQYF
len: 12; v_gene: TRBV30; j_gene: TRBJ1-1; CDR3aa: CAWTRHVEGAFF
len: 14; v_gene: TRBV6-5; j_gene: TRBJ2-3; CDR3aa: CASSFSAEGDTQYF
len: 14; v_gene: TRBV19; j_gene: TRBJ2-3; CDR3aa: CASKILGTADTQYF
len: 14; v_gene: TRBV6-5; j_gene: TRBJ1-6; CDR3aa: CASSKQGDNSPLHF
len: 14; v_gene: TRBV20-1; j_gene: TRBJ2-5; CDR3aa: CSAPPRGGQETQYF
len: 15; v_gene: TRBV21-1; j_gene: TRBJ2-4; CDR3aa: CASSKADRNKNIQYF
len: 14; v_gene: TRBV4-1; j_gene: TRBJ2-5; CDR3aa: CASSQPTGGKTQYF
len: 13; v_gene: TRBV27; j_gene: TRBJ2-3; CDR3aa: CASSRDGPDTQYF
len: 12; v_gene: TRBV7-6; j_gene: TRBJ2-5; CDR3aa: CASSDRGPTQYF
len: 15; v_gene: TRBV7-9; j_gene: TRBJ2-3; CDR3aa: CASSFRGADADTQYF
len: 14; v_gene: TRBV2; j_gene: TRBJ2-2; CDR3aa: CASTPGLNTGELFF
len: 16; v_gene: TRBV7-2; j_gene: TRBJ2-3; CDR3aa: CASSLQSGGVTDTQYF
len: 17; v_gene: TRBV28; j_gene: TRBJ1-1; CDR3aa: CASRVRQGLAMNTEAFF
len: 15; v_gene: TRBV19; j_gene: TRBJ1-5; CDR3aa: CASTAAGRYNQPQHF
len: 16; v_gene: TRBV4-1; j_gene: TRBJ1-2; CDR3aa: CASSQEARSPTRGYTF
len: 13; v_gene: TRBV9; j_gene: TRBJ2-2; CDR3aa: CASSVVDTGELFF
len: 13; v_gene: TRBV6-2/TRBV6-3; j_gene: TRBJ1-1; CDR3aa: CASRPRRNTEAFF
len: 13; v_gene: TRBV4-1; j_gene: TRBJ1-1; CDR3aa: CASSFQGAAEAFF
len: 14; v_gene: TRBV7-8; j_gene: TRBJ2-5; CDR3aa: CASSLGRGKETQYF
len: 11; v_gene: TRBV29-1; j_gene: TRBJ2-1; CDR3aa: CSAGGGDEQFF
len: 11; v_gene: TRBV2; j_gene: TRBJ2-3; CDR3aa: CASSEIASKYF
len: 14; v_gene: TRBV5-1; j_gene: TRBJ1-6; CDR3aa: CASSLTEYNSPLHF
len: 14; v_gene: TRBV30; j_gene: TRBJ1-2; CDR3aa: CASRTGGPLYGYTF
len: 14; v_gene: TRBV6-1; j_gene: TRBJ2-3; CDR3aa: CASSDQAVADTQYF
len: 14; v_gene: TRBV20-1; j_gene: TRBJ2-1; CDR3aa: CSAKGRTSINEQFF
len: 15; v_gene: TRBV19; j_gene: TRBJ2-4; CDR3aa: CASSITPSLRGIQYF